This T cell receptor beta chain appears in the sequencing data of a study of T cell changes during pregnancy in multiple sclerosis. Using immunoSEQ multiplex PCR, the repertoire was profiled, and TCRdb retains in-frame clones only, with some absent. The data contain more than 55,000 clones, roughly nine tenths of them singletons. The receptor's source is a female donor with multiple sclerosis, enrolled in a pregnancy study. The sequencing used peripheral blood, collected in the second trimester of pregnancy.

The CDR3 here is CASSIGTGLEAFF. For the CDR3, the DNA is TGTGCCAGTAGTATAGGGACAGGGTTAGAAGCTTTCTTT. The V and J genes are TRBV19 and TRBJ1-1; 8 bases are a match to TRBD1. V lost 1 base and J lost 8; bases outside the gene matches: 3. CDR3 size: 13 residues. The germline V gene encodes CDR1 LNHDA and CDR2 SQIVND (reference sequence).